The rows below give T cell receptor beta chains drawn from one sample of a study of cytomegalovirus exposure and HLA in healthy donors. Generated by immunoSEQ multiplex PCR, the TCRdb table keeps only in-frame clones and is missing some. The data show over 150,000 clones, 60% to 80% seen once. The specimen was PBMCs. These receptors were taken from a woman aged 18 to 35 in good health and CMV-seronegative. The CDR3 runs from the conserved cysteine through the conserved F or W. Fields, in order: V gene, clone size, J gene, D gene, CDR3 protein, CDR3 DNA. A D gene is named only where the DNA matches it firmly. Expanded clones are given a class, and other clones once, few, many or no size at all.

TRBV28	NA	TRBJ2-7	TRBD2	CASSVGLAVGEQYF	TGTGCCAGCAGTGTGGGACTAGCGGTGGGGGAGCAGTACTTC
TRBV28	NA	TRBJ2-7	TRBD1	CASRGQGSSYEQYF	TGTGCCAGCAGGGGACAGGGGTCGTCCTACGAGCAGTACTTC
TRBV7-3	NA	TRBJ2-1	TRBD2	CASSLVAGGGNEQFF	TGTGCCAGCAGCTTAGTCGCGGGAGGGGGCAATGAGCAGTTCTTC
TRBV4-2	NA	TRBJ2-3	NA	CASSPELANTQYF	TGTGCCAGCAGCCCCGAACTAGCAAATACGCAGTATTTT
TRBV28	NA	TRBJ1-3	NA	CASTDRIIINTIYF	TGTGCCAGCACCGACAGAATAATTATAAACACCATATATTTT
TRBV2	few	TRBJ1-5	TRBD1	CASRVDRDLPQHF	TGTGCCAGCAGAGTTGACAGGGATCTGCCCCAGCATTTT
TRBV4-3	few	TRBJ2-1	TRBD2	CASSQVGLAGNEQFF	TGCGCCAGCAGCCAAGTTGGACTAGCAGGGAATGAGCAGTTCTTC
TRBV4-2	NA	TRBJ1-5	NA	CASSQEENSNQPQHF	TGTGCCAGCAGCCAAGAAGAGAATAGCAATCAGCCCCAGCATTTT
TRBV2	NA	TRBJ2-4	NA	CASRTRGQLAKNIQYF	TGTGCCAGCAGGACCCGGGGACAACTAGCCAAAAACATTCAGTACTTC
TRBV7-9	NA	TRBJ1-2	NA	CASSQETGAYGYTF	TGTGCCAGCAGCCAAGAGACAGGTGCCTATGGCTACACCTTC
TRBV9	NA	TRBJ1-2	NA	CASSVDGQINYGYTF	TGTGCCAGCAGCGTAGATGGACAGATAAACTATGGCTACACCTTC
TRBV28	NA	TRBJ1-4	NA	CASSEGGGDEKLFF	TGTGCCAGCAGTGAGGGGGGGGGAGATGAAAAACTGTTTTTT
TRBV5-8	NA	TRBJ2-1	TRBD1	CASSARTGKQFF	TGTGCCAGCAGCGCCCGGACAGGGAAGCAGTTCTTC
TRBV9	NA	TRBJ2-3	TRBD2	CASSVGSSGGPDTQYF	TGTGCCAGCAGCGTAGGGTCTAGCGGGGGGCCAGATACGCAGTATTTT
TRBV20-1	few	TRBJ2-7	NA	CSASGSYEQYF	TGCAGTGCTAGCGGCTCCTACGAGCAGTACTTC
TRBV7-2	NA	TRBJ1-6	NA	CASSLHGRGTNSPLHF	TGTGCCAGCAGCCTCCATGGTCGCGGGACCAATTCACCCCTCCACTTT
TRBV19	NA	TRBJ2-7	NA	CASSIIAGNEQYF	TGTGCCAGTAGTATTATAGCAGGGAACGAGCAGTACTTC
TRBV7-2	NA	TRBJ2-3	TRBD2	CASSLGTSGNLRDTQYF	TGTGCCAGCAGCTTAGGGACTAGCGGGAATTTGAGAGATACGCAGTATTTT
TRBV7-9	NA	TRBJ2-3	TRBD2	CASSLAGRRDTQYF	TGTGCCAGCAGCCTAGCGGGTCGGAGGGATACGCAGTATTTT
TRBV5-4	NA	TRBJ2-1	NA	CASTSSGHNEQFF	TGTGCCAGCACCAGTTCAGGGCACAATGAGCAGTTCTTC
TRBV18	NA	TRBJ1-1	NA	CASSPSGSVAEAFF	TGTGCCAGCTCACCATCGGGGAGTGTCGCTGAAGCTTTCTTT
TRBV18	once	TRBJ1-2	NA	CASSPPAANYGYTF	TGTGCCAGCTCACCACCGGCAGCTAACTATGGCTACACCTTC
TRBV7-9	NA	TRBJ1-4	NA	CASSLGGEKLFF	TGTGCCAGCAGCTTAGGAGGCGAAAAACTGTTTTTT
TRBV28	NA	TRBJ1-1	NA	CASSLRDTRGAFF	TGTGCCAGCAGTTTACGGGACACCCGAGGGGCTTTCTTT
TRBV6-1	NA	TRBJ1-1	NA	CASSEIGAWNTEAFF	TGTGCCAGCAGTGAAATAGGGGCGTGGAACACTGAAGCTTTCTTT
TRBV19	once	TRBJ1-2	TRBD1	CASKLGQGAAYGYTF	TGTGCCAGTAAATTGGGACAGGGGGCAGCCTATGGCTACACCTTC
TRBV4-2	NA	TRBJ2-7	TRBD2	CASSQVGLANEQYF	TGTGCCAGCAGCCAAGTGGGACTAGCGAACGAGCAGTACTTC
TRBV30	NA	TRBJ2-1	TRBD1	CAWNTGGGIYEQFF	TGTGCCTGGAACACAGGGGGTGGTATATATGAGCAGTTCTTC
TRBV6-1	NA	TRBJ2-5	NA	CASRRQNLQETQYF	TGTGCCAGCAGACGACAGAACCTCCAAGAGACCCAGTACTTC
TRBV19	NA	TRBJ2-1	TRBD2	CASSIGRLAGGPNNEQFF	TGTGCCAGTAGTATAGGCCGACTAGCGGGAGGGCCAAACAATGAGCAGTTCTTC
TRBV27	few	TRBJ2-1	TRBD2	CASSLSTGLAGNEQFF	TGTGCCAGCAGTTTATCAACGGGACTAGCGGGAAATGAGCAGTTCTTC
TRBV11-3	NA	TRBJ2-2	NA	CASSFTGNTGELFF	TGTGCCAGCAGCTTTACAGGGAACACCGGGGAGCTGTTTTTT
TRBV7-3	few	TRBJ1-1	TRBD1	CASSPAGGGTEAFF	TGTGCCAGCAGCCCGGCAGGGGGCGGCACTGAAGCTTTCTTT
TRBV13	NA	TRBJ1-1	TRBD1	CASSLMTGMTEAFF	TGTGCCAGCAGCCTGATGACAGGGATGACTGAAGCTTTCTTT
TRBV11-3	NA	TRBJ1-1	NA	CASSLGEVTEAFF	TGTGCCAGCAGCTTAGGGGAGGTGACTGAAGCTTTCTTT
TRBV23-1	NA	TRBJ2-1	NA	CASSFELYNEQFF	TGCGCCAGCAGTTTTGAGCTATACAATGAGCAGTTCTTC
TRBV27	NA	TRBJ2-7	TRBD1	CASSQVQGSYEQYF	TGTGCCAGCAGTCAGGTACAGGGGAGTTACGAGCAGTACTTC
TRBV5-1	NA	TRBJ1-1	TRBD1	CASSGTGGGEAFF	TGCGCCAGCAGCGGAACAGGGGGCGGTGAAGCTTTCTTT
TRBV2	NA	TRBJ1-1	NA	CASSDVGAPNTEAFF	TGTGCCAGCAGTGACGTTGGGGCCCCGAACACTGAAGCTTTCTTT
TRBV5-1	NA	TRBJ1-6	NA	CASSGGAYNSPLHF	TGCGCCAGCAGCGGGGGCGCCTATAATTCACCCCTCCACTTT
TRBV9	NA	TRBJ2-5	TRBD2	CASSVGASGGVVETQYF	TGTGCCAGCAGCGTAGGGGCTAGCGGGGGGGTAGTAGAGACCCAGTACTTC
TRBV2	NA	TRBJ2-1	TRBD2	CASTQRTSGSEQFF	TGTGCCAGCACCCAGAGGACTAGCGGCAGTGAGCAGTTCTTC
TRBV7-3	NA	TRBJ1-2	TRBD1	CASSLSPGTGESYGYTF	TGTGCCAGCAGCCTAAGCCCCGGGACAGGGGAGTCCTATGGCTACACCTTC
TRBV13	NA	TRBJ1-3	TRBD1	CASSPRGPGGNTIYF	TGTGCCAGCAGCCCCAGGGGGCCGGGGGGAAACACCATATATTTT
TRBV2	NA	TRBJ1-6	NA	CASSDPRKDNSPLHF	TGTGCCAGCAGTGACCCCAGGAAGGATAATTCACCCCTCCACTTT
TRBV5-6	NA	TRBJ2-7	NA	CASSLGGGAPYEQYF	TGTGCCAGCAGCTTGGGTGGCGGGGCTCCCTACGAGCAGTACTTC
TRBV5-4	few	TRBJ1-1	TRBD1	CASSLGLPTGVNTEAFF	TGTGCCAGCAGCTTGGGCCTCCCGACAGGGGTGAACACTGAAGCTTTCTTT
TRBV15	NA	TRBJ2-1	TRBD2	CATSRDPGGGVNEQFF	TGTGCCACCAGCAGAGACCCGGGCGGGGGGGTCAATGAGCAGTTCTTC
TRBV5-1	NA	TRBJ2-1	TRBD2	CASSPGEAGRSNEQFF	TGCGCCAGCAGCCCGGGAGAAGCGGGAAGGTCCAATGAGCAGTTCTTC
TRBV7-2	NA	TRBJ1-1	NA	CASSPSTGWNTEAFF	TGTGCCAGCAGCCCCTCTACAGGATGGAACACTGAAGCTTTCTTT
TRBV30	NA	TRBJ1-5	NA	CAWRASGARGQPQHF	TGTGCCTGGAGGGCCTCTGGGGCGAGAGGACAGCCCCAGCATTTT
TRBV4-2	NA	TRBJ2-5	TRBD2	CASSQQLGIRGLAGEETQYF	TGTGCCAGCAGCCAGCAACTAGGGATCAGGGGACTAGCGGGAGAAGAGACCCAGTACTTC
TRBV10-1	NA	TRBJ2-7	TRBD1	CASSAGRQGKVYEQYF	TGCGCCAGCAGTGCAGGACGACAGGGGAAGGTCTACGAGCAGTACTTC
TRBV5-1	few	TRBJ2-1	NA	CASSLAEPFYNEQFF	TGCGCCAGCAGCTTAGCCGAACCCTTCTACAATGAGCAGTTCTTC
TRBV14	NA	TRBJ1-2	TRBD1	CASSQGQGIYGYTF	TGTGCCAGCAGCCAGGGACAGGGGATCTATGGCTACACCTTC
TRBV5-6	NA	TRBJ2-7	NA	CASSGQGYEQYF	TGTGCCAGCAGCGGGCAGGGCTACGAGCAGTACTTC
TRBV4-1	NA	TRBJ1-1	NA	CASSQARFDTEAFF	TGCGCCAGCAGCCAAGCACGGTTCGACACTGAAGCTTTCTTT
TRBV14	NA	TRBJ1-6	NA	CASSRTPGTAGSPLHF	TGTGCCAGCAGCCGGACCCCCGGGACTGCTGGGTCACCCCTCCACTTT
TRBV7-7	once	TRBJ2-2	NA	CASSLGTGNTGELFF	TGTGCTAGCAGCCTAGGAACCGGGAACACCGGGGAGCTGTTTTTT